Below are 23 T cell receptor beta chains sequenced from a single sample in a study of blood T cell repertoires in COVID-19. Libraries were prepared by immunoSEQ multiplex PCR; TCRdb keeps only in-frame clonotypes and omits some of them. The data hold over 75,000 clones, with roughly 79% observed a single time. Input material: peripheral blood. The receptors were gathered from a human donor in a cohort sampled during active COVID-19.

This clone was seen once. This chain connects TRBV5-1 to TRBJ2-1; a possible D gene is TRBD2 (5 bases). The V and J ends lost 3 bases and 8 bases respectively, with 12 bases between them. This CDR3 is 13 amino acids long. Germline V gene data show CDR1 as SGHRS and CDR2 as YFSETQ. DNA of the CDR3: TGCGCCAGCAGCTACCCAGGAGGAGATGAGCAGTTCTTC. Translating gives CASSYPGGDEQFF.

V usage is TRBV6-1 and J usage is TRBJ2-7; tentatively, D is TRBD1 (5 bases). Trimming took off 3 bases at V and 2 bases at J, with 14 bases between the two ends. Germline CDR1 reads MNHNS; CDR2 reads SASEGT. The length of the CDR3 is 15 residues. CDR3 sequence (DNA): TGTGCCAGCAGTGATTTTGTTGAACAGGCCTACGAGCAGTACTTC. It is translated as CASSDFVEQAYEQYF.

V usage is TRBV24-1 and J usage is TRBJ1-1, with 7 bases identical to TRBD1. This CDR3 comprises 12 residues. The germline V gene has CDR1 KGHDR and CDR2 SFDVKD. The trim removed 4 bases at V and 10 bases at J, leaving 5 bases unmatched. CDR3 residues: CATSEPQGGAFF. CDR3 bases: TGTGCCACCAGTGAACCTCAGGGGGGAGCTTTCTTT.

The chain couples TRBV6-5 to TRBJ1-5, with D possibly TRBD1 on 5 matching bases. The germline CDR1 and CDR2 sequences are MNHEY and SVGAGI. The CDR3 totals 14 residues. The V end lost 10 bases, the J end lost 1 base, and 14 bases lay between the germline ends. This chain's CDR3 is CAKAGDASNQPQHF. The CDR3 DNA reads TGTGCCAAAGCGGGGGATGCGAGCAATCAGCCCCAGCATTTT.

This chain connects TRBV5-1 to TRBJ1-1; the match to TRBD1 covers 10 bases. CDR1 SGHRS and CDR2 YFSETQ come from the germline V gene. V shed 0 bases and J 3 bases; nucleotides not matched to a gene: 2. This CDR3 contains 15 residues. For the CDR3, the DNA is TGCGCCAGCAGCTTGGGAGGGACAGGGGACACTGAAGCTTTCTTT. Translating gives CASSLGGTGDTEAFF.

The gene calls are TRBV29-1 and TRBJ2-5; D gene unclear. V was cut by 1 base and J by 2 bases, with 8 bases left in between. The length of the CDR3 is 13 residues. From germline, CDR1 is SQVTM and CDR2 ANQGSEA. CDR3 sequence reads: CSVEGVSQETQYF. Here the CDR3 DNA reads TGCAGCGTTGAAGGAGTTTCTCAAGAGACCCAGTACTTC.

The chain joins TRBV24-1 to TRBJ2-2, with 14 positions matching TRBD2. This CDR3 is 20 amino acids long. Germline CDR1 reads KGHDR; CDR2 reads SFDVKD. Trimming at V came to 3 bases and at J to 2 bases, leaving 10 bases not matched to a gene. CDR3 bases: TGTGCCACCAGTGATGAGTTCGGACTAGCGGGAGGCCACAACACCGGGGAGCTGTTTTTT. Amino acids: CATSDEFGLAGGHNTGELFF.

The chain combines TRBV7-2 with TRBJ1-1; the D is unclear. V shed 5 bases and J shed 3 bases, with 19 bases lying between them. The CDR3 contains 16 residues. Germline CDR1 is SGHTA and CDR2 is FQGNSA. The CDR3 spells CASSLYGVGGDTEAFF. DNA for the CDR3: TGTGCCAGCAGCCTCTACGGGGTCGGCGGTGACACTGAAGCTTTCTTT.

The chain uses TRBV6-5 and TRBJ2-2, with TRBD1 matching 7 bases. The germline V gene has CDR1 MNHEY and CDR2 SVGAGI. CDR3 size: 15 residues. Losses at the gene ends were 6 bases for V and 9 bases for J; bases not matched to a gene: 13. The CDR3 DNA follows: TGTGCCAGCAGGAAACTACAGGGGTCCGGAAGGGAGCTGTTTTTT. It translates to CASRKLQGSGRELFF.

The gene calls are TRBV6-5 and TRBJ1-2; D is possibly TRBD1 (5 bases). The CDR3 runs 15 residues. V lost 6 bases and J lost 4, with 18 bases in between. The germline CDR1 and CDR2 sequences are MNHEY and SVGAGI. In nucleotides, the CDR3 is TGTGCCAGCAGACCTCACGGGGGGGGTGGCTATGGCTACACCTTC. Amino acid sequence: CASRPHGGGGYGYTF.

This clone was counted between two and nine times. This CDR3 reads CASSLVGGDEQYF. In nucleotides, the CDR3 is TGTGCCAGCAGCTTAGTCGGAGGGGACGAGCAGTACTTC. The chain uses TRBV7-2 and TRBJ2-7, with TRBD2 as a possible D gene (6 bases). Germline assignment: CDR1 SGHTA and CDR2 FQGNSA. The CDR3 spans 13 residues. Trimming took off 1 base at V and 5 bases at J, with 9 bases between the two ends.

This clone was found a few times. The chain links TRBV18 to TRBJ2-1; 9 bases are shared with TRBD1. Germline-derived CDR1 and CDR2 are KGHSH and LQKENI. This CDR3 spans 13 amino acids. V lost 9 bases and J lost 5; bases outside the gene matches: 5. The CDR3 DNA is TGTGCCAGTTCCGACAGGGGGAACAATGAGCAGTTCTTC. This translates into CASSDRGNNEQFF.

The table lists this clone with a count of one. CDR3 in amino acids: CASSYLLSGANVLTF. The CDR3 coding sequence is TGTGCCAGCAGTTACCTCCTCTCTGGGGCCAACGTCCTGACTTTC. J is TRBJ2-6 and V is TRBV6-5, with unresolved D. Between the trimmed V and J ends, which lost 2 bases and 0 bases, there was a span of 5 bases. The CDR3 contains 15 residues. Germline loops: CDR1 MNHEY, CDR2 SVGAGI.

The chain recombines TRBV5-6 with TRBJ1-6, with D unclear. The CDR3 consists of 15 residues. CDR1 is SGHDT and CDR2 is YYEEEE in the germline V gene. V lost 0 bases and J lost 7, with 11 bases in between. The CDR3 is CASSLVRNNNSPLHF. The CDR3, as DNA: TGTGCCAGCAGCTTGGTCAGAAATAACAATTCACCCCTCCACTTT.

This clone appeared a few times. This sequence joins TRBV5-1 and TRBJ1-5; TRBD1 is a possible D gene (6 bases). Trimming pared 2 bases from V and 7 bases from J, leaving 13 bases between. Germline loops: CDR1 SGHRS, CDR2 YFSETQ. The CDR3 has 14 amino acids. CDR3 sequence (DNA): TGCGCCAGCAGCTTTACAGGGATGGACCAGCCCCAGCATTTT. Protein product: CASSFTGMDQPQHF.

This clone was observed a handful of times. The V gene is TRBV4-3, the J gene TRBJ2-3; D perhaps matches TRBD2 (6 bases). Trimming left V 0 bases short and J 3 bases short, with 16 bases between. The CDR3 totals 17 residues. Per germline, CDR1 LGHNA and CDR2 YSLEER. CDR3 coding DNA: TGCGCCAGCAGCCAAGATAGGGCAGGCGGGGCGACAGATACGCAGTATTTT. It is translated as CASSQDRAGGATDTQYF.

The CDR3 loop reads CASSTPTGKPPSALHF. Written as DNA, the CDR3 is TGTGCCAGCAGTACCCCGACAGGGAAACCCCCTTCGGCCCTCCACTTT. The chain links TRBV27 to TRBJ1-6, with 7 bases fitting TRBD1. V shed 5 bases and J 14 bases; nucleotides not matched to a gene: 18. CDR1 is MNHEY and CDR2 is SMNVEV in the germline V gene (reference sequence). CDR3 length: 16 amino acids.

This rearrangement joins TRBV11-2 to TRBJ1-1; maybe TRBD1 (6 bases). V lost 5 bases and J lost 0, with 13 bases in between. The CDR3 is made up of 15 amino acids. Germline V lookup: CDR1 SGHAT, CDR2 FQNNGV. CDR3 nucleotides: TGTGCCAGCAGCCCTCATGGGGGCTTGAACACTGAAGCTTTCTTT. It codes for CASSPHGGLNTEAFF. Full variable domain (outside the CDR3, taken from reference TRBV11-2 and TRBJ1-1): EAGVAQSPRYKIIEKRQSVAFWCNPISGHATLYWYQQILGQGPKLLIQFQNNGVVDDSQLPKDRFSAERLKGVDSTLKIQPAKLEDSAVYLCASSPHGGLNTEAFFGQGTRLTVV.

The V gene is TRBV10-2, the J gene TRBJ2-3; 10 nucleotides line up with TRBD2. CDR1 WSHSY and CDR2 SAAADI come from the germline V gene. The V and J ends lost 9 bases and 1 base, in that order; junction bases with no gene match: 10. The CDR3 runs 16 residues. The CDR3 here is CASLGLAVWGTDTQYF. The CDR3, as DNA: TGCGCCAGTCTTGGACTAGCGGTTTGGGGCACAGATACGCAGTATTTT.

This chain connects TRBV3-1 (or the pseudogene TRBV3-2) to TRBJ2-1, with 12 nucleotides matching TRBD2. V lost 4 bases and J lost 6; bases outside the gene matches: 7. The germline CDR1 and CDR2 sequences are LGHDT and YNNKEL (reference sequence). The CDR3 length is 16 residues. This CDR3 is CASSPWTSGVSNEQFF. The CDR3, as DNA: TGTGCCAGCAGCCCGTGGACTAGCGGGGTATCCAATGAGCAGTTCTTC.

The rearrangement joins TRBV19 to TRBJ1-6; 7 bases agree with TRBD1. The germline V gene has CDR1 LNHDA and CDR2 SQIVND (reference sequence). The CDR3 covers 15 residues. With V trimmed by 5 bases and J by 2 bases, 3 bases remained unmatched. The CDR3 spells CASSGGQPYNSPLHF. CDR3 in DNA: TGTGCCAGTAGTGGGGGACAGCCCTATAATTCACCCCTCCACTTT.

V is TRBV18 and J is TRBJ2-3; the D gene is possibly TRBD2 (5 bases). Trimming left V 1 base short and J 0 bases short, with 5 bases between. The CDR3 sequence is 14 residues long. The germline V gene encodes CDR1 KGHSH and CDR2 LQKENI. DNA for the CDR3: TGTGCCAGCTCACCACGGACTAGCACAGATACGCAGTATTTT. Translated, it gives CASSPRTSTDTQYF.

The chain is built from TRBV29-1 and TRBJ2-7; 10 bases align to TRBD1. Germline V gene data show CDR1 as SQVTM and CDR2 as ANQGSEA. This CDR3 comprises 14 residues. V trimming: 6 bases; J trimming: 4 bases; junction bases outside the gene matches: 9. Here the CDR3 reads CSVSGTGEIYEQYF. CDR3 bases: TGCAGCGTCTCCGGGACAGGGGAAATATACGAGCAGTACTTC.